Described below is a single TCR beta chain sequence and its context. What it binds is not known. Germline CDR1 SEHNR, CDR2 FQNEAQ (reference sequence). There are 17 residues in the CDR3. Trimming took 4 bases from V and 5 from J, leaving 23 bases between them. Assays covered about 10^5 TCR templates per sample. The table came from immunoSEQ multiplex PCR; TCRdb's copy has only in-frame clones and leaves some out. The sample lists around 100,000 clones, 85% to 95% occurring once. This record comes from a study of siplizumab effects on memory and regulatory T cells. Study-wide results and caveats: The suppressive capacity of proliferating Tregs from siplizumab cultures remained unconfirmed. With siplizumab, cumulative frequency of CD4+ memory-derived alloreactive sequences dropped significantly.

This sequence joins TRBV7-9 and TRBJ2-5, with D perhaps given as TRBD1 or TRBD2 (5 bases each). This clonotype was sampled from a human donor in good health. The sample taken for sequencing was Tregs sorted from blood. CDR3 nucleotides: TGTGCCAGCAGCTCGCTAACCCGGGGACCCAAGGGGGAGACCCAGTACTTC. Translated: CASSSLTRGPKGETQYF.